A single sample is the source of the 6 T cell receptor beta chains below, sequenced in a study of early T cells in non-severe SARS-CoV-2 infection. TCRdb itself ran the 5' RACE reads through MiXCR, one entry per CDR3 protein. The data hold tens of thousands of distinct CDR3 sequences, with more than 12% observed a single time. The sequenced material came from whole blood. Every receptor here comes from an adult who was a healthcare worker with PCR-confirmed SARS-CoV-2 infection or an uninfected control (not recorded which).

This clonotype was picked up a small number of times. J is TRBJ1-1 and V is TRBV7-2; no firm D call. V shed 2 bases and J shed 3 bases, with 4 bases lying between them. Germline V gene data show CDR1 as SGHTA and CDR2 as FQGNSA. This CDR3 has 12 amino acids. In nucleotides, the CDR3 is TGTGCCAGCAGCTTACTTCACACTGAAGCTTTCTTT. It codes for CASSLLHTEAFF.

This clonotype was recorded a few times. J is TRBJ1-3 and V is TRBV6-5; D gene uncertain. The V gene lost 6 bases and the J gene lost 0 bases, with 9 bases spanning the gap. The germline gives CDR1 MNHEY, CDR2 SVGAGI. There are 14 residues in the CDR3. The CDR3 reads CASRGIGSGNTIYF. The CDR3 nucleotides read TGTGCCAGCAGAGGGATTGGCTCTGGAAACACCATATATTTT.

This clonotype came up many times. The DNA of the CDR3 is TGTGCCAGCAGCGTAGAGGACAGGGGTACAGATACGCAGTATTTT. Translation gives CASSVEDRGTDTQYF. The chain couples TRBV9 to TRBJ2-3; 9 bases map to TRBD1. V dropped 0 bases and J dropped 3; count of bases not matched to a gene: 2. CDR3 length equals 15 residues. Germline V gives CDR1 SGDLS, CDR2 YYNGEE. The whole variable domain, remainder taken from reference TRBV9 and TRBJ2-3, is DSGVTQTPKHLITATGQRVTLRCSPRSGDLSVYWYQQSLDQGLQFLIQYYNGEERAKGNILERFSAQQFPDLHSELNLSSLELGDSALYFCASSVEDRGTDTQYFGPGTRLTVL.

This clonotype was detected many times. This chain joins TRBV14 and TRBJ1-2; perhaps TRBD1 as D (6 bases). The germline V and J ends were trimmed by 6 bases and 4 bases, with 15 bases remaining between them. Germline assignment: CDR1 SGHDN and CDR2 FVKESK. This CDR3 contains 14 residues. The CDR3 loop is CASRFLGGAYGYTF. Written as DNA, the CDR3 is TGTGCCAGCAGATTCTTGGGGGGCGCCTATGGCTACACCTTC.

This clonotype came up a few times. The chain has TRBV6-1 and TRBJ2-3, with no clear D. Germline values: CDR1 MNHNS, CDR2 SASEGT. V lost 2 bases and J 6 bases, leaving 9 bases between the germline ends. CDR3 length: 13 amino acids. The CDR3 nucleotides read TGTGCCAGCAGTGAAACCACAGCGGATACGCAGTATTTT. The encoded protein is CASSETTADTQYF.

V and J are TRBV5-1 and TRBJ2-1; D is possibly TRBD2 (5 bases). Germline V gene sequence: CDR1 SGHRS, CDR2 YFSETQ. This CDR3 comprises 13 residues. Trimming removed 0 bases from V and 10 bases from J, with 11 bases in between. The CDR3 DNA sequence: TGCGCCAGCAGCTTGGAACGAGGGCGCGAGCAGTTCTTC. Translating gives CASSLERGREQFF. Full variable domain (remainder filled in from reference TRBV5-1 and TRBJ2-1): KAGVTQTPRYLIKTRGQQVTLSCSPISGHRSVSWYQQTPGQGLQFLFEYFSETQRNKGNFPGRFSGRQFSNSRSEMNVSTLELGDSALYLCASSLERGREQFFGPGTRLTVL.